Sequencing of this T cell receptor (beta chain) was carried out in a study of blood T cell repertoires in COVID-19. Across the whole study: Acute and convalescent COVID-19 samples came from the United States, Italy and Spain.

Study processing details: For nucleated cells, counts were estimated from reference gene primer amplification. Generated by immunoSEQ multiplex PCR, the TCRdb table keeps only in-frame clones and is missing some. The D gene and trimming were derived from the DNA, and the V and J assignments and clone size from that table. The sample shows about 280,000 clones, about 85% of them seen only once. Which cohort a participant joined came from the clinical history participants gave. The V gene end was trimmed by 4 bases and the J gene end by 5 bases; junction bases not matched to a gene: 8. The germline gives CDR1 SGHDN, CDR2 FVKESK. This CDR3 has 15 amino acids.

This sequence originates from a woman between 50 and 59 years old who had recovered from COVID-19. The specimen was PBMCs or T cells enriched from blood (not recorded which). The gene calls are TRBV14 and TRBJ2-1, with TRBD1 matching over 7 bases. The CDR3 DNA sequence: TGTGCCAGCAGCCCTCAGGGGGTTTGGGACAATGAGCAGTTCTTC. It codes for CASSPQGVWDNEQFF.